The next 2 T cell receptor beta chains were all read from a single sample in a study of T cell responses to AZD1222 COVID-19 vaccine. Only in-frame clones appear in the TCRdb table, and some are missing; sequencing was by immunoSEQ multiplex PCR. The data show some 150,000 clones, 70% to 90% seen once. The sequencing here drew on peripheral blood, taken on day 0 of MenACWY control vaccination. These receptors were obtained from an adult in good health.

This rearrangement joins TRBV2 to TRBJ1-5; D may be TRBD1 (6 bases). The V end was cut by 8 bases, the J end by 3 bases, with 11 bases between. CDR3 length: 13 residues. Germline V lookup: CDR1 SNHLY, CDR2 FYNNEI. The CDR3 DNA reads TGTGCCAGCGGCCGGGACAACAATCAGCCCCAGCATTTT. It translates to CASGRDNNQPQHF.

The chain has TRBV6-5 and TRBJ1-1, with 7 bases aligning to TRBD1. Germline V CDR1 and CDR2: MNHEY, SVGAGI. The CDR3 is made up of 14 amino acids. The V gene end was trimmed by 4 bases and the J gene end by 4 bases; junction bases not matched to a gene: 6. The CDR3 DNA reads TGTGCCAGCAGTTTGCAGGGGGTTCGCACTGAAGCTTTCTTT. Its protein product is CASSLQGVRTEAFF.